The 20 T cell receptor beta chains presented below share a single source sample, sequenced in a study of blood T cell repertoires in COVID-19. TCRdb's table, derived via immunoSEQ multiplex PCR, lists solely in-frame clones and lacks some. The sample has approximately 180,000 clones, about 83% seen once. Material: peripheral blood. The receptors here all came from an older person with COVID-19, enrolled during active disease.

This chain links TRBV5-1 with TRBJ2-7; 7 nucleotides match TRBD1. Trimming at V came to 2 bases and at J to 4 bases, leaving 6 bases not matched to a gene. CDR1 and CDR2 (germline): SGHRS, YFSETQ. CDR3 size: 14 residues. The CDR3 loop reads CASSFQATGYEQYF. The CDR3 DNA is TGCGCCAGCAGCTTCCAGGCGACAGGGTACGAGCAGTACTTC.

V is TRBV5-1 and J is TRBJ2-2; maybe TRBD2 (5 bases). V was clipped by 6 bases and J by 0 bases, with 9 bases between them. The CDR3 loop spans 14 amino acids. CDR1 is SGHRS and CDR2 is YFSETQ in the germline V gene. CDR3 DNA: TGCGCCAGCAAAGGACTTACGAACACCGGGGAGCTGTTTTTT. Translation gives CASKGLTNTGELFF. Drawing the rest from reference TRBV5-1 and TRBJ2-2, the complete variable domain is KAGVTQTPRYLIKTRGQQVTLSCSPISGHRSVSWYQQTPGQGLQFLFEYFSETQRNKGNFPGRFSGRQFSNSRSEMNVSTLELGDSALYLCASKGLTNTGELFFGEGSRLTVL.

The CDR3 DNA reads TGTGCCACCAGCAGAGAATCAGGGGGGGATACGCAGTATTTT. Its translation is CATSRESGGDTQYF. The V call is TRBV15, the J call TRBJ2-3; maybe TRBD1 (7 bases). With 0 bases removed from V and 6 bases from J, the gap between germline ends came to 10 bases. The germline CDR1 and CDR2 sequences are LNHNV and YYDKDF (reference sequence). The CDR3 runs to 14 residues.

This chain joins TRBV7-6 and TRBJ2-3; 10 bases map to TRBD2. Germline values: CDR1 SGHVS, CDR2 FNYEAQ. This CDR3 comprises 19 residues. Trimming removed 5 bases from V and 7 bases from J; junction bases left unmatched: 21. In DNA form, the CDR3 reads TGTGCCAGCAGCCCTAGAGCGGGGGGGAACCTCATAACCCCTAATACGCAGTATTTT. Its translation: CASSPRAGGNLITPNTQYF.

The rearrangement uses TRBV5-1 and TRBJ2-3; tentatively, D is TRBD1 (5 bases). The V end was cut by 0 bases, the J end by 2 bases, with 7 bases between. The germline CDR1 and CDR2 sequences are SGHRS and YFSETQ. This CDR3 contains 14 residues. In DNA, the CDR3 is TGCGCCAGCAGCTTGGTAGGGGCCACAGATACGCAGTATTTT. This encodes CASSLVGATDTQYF. Full variable domain (remainder filled in from reference TRBV5-1 and TRBJ2-3): KAGVTQTPRYLIKTRGQQVTLSCSPISGHRSVSWYQQTPGQGLQFLFEYFSETQRNKGNFPGRFSGRQFSNSRSEMNVSTLELGDSALYLCASSLVGATDTQYFGPGTRLTVL.

This sequence joins TRBV19 and TRBJ1-6; D is uncertain. The CDR3 is made up of 15 amino acids. The ends were cut back, 2 bases at V and 5 bases at J, with 10 bases in the middle. Looked up from germline, CDR1 is LNHDA and CDR2 is SQIVND (reference sequence). The CDR3 region is CASSITASDNSPLHF. DNA of the CDR3: TGTGCCAGTAGTATAACAGCCTCGGATAATTCACCCCTCCACTTT. The full variable domain, completed using reference TRBV19 and TRBJ1-6, is DGGITQSPKYLFRKEGQNVTLSCEQNLNHDAMYWYRQDPGQGLRLIYYSQIVNDFQKGDIAEGYSVSREKKESFPLTVTSAQKNPTAFYLCASSITASDNSPLHFGNGTRLTVT.

This chain joins TRBV15 and TRBJ2-7; D is ambiguous. The CDR3 spans 12 residues. The germline CDR1 and CDR2 sequences are LNHNV and YYDKDF (reference sequence). The ends were cut back, 0 bases at V and 9 bases at J, with 9 bases in the middle. In nucleotides, the CDR3 is TGTGCCACCAGCAGAGATGAGGCCAGGCAGTACTTC. Residues: CATSRDEARQYF.

The chain recombines TRBV11-2 with TRBJ1-3; the D is unclear. Looked up from germline, CDR1 is SGHAT and CDR2 is FQNNGV. This CDR3 contains 14 residues. Trimming removed 5 bases from V and 3 bases from J, with 11 bases in between. Here the CDR3 reads CASSRAASGNTIYF. The CDR3 DNA reads as TGTGCCAGCAGCCGCGCGGCTAGTGGAAACACCATATATTTT.

The V and J genes are TRBV12-3 or TRBV12-4 and TRBJ1-3; tentatively, D is TRBD1 (6 bases). CDR3 length equals 12 residues. The V end was cut by 3 bases, the J end by 15 bases, with 15 bases between. The CDR3 DNA sequence: TGTGCCAGCAGTTTTTTATCTAGACAGGAATATTTT. Protein product: CASSFLSRQEYF.

The chain carries TRBV5-8 and TRBJ2-7, with D unresolved. The germline V gene encodes CDR1 SGHTS and CDR2 YDEGEE. This CDR3 spans 11 amino acids. V lost 7 bases, J lost 2 bases, and 7 bases lay in between. CDR3 DNA: TGTGCCAGCGGGCAAACCTACGAGCAGTACTTC. Translation gives CASGQTYEQYF.

This clone was picked up many times. V gene TRBV19 combines with J gene TRBJ2-7; 9 nucleotides align to TRBD2. The V and J ends lost 4 bases and 1 base, in that order; junction bases with no gene match: 5. Germline V lookup: CDR1 LNHDA, CDR2 SQIVND (reference sequence). The CDR3 loop spans 15 amino acids. The CDR3 sequence: CASSTRAGGSYEQYF. The CDR3 DNA follows: TGTGCCAGTAGTACCCGCGCGGGGGGGTCCTACGAGCAGTACTTC.

The CDR3: CASSGAAGGPLTGEQFF. CDR3 coding DNA: TGTGCCAGCAGCGGAGCAGCGGGAGGGCCTCTTACGGGTGAGCAGTTCTTC. V is TRBV5-6 and J is TRBJ2-1; 10 positions agree with TRBD2. The CDR3 totals 17 residues. CDR1 is SGHDT, CDR2 YYEEEE, per germline. V shed 4 bases and J 9 bases; nucleotides not matched to a gene: 16.

This chain connects TRBV20-1 to TRBJ1-2; 7 nucleotides match TRBD1. Germline values: CDR1 DFQATT, CDR2 SNEGSKA (reference sequence). The CDR3 consists of 13 residues. V shed 3 bases and J 7 bases; nucleotides not matched to a gene: 8. The DNA of the CDR3 is TGCAGTGCTAGTGGTGTGACAGGGTCTGGCTACACCTTC. This encodes CSASGVTGSGYTF.

The rearrangement joins TRBV19 to TRBJ2-3, with D tentatively TRBD1 (6 bases). Trimming removed 6 bases at V and 6 bases at J, with 10 bases between. The CDR3 is 12 residues long. Looked up from germline, CDR1 is LNHDA and CDR2 is SQIVND (reference sequence). The CDR3: CASRQGIDTQYF. The CDR3 DNA reads as TGTGCCAGTAGGCAGGGGATCGATACGCAGTATTTT.

This clone was recorded at least ten times. The chain carries TRBV28 and TRBJ1-1; 7 nucleotides agree with TRBD1. The CDR3 consists of 13 residues. CDR1 MDHEN and CDR2 SYDVKM come from the germline V gene. After removal of 6 bases from V and 5 bases from J, the junction contained 6 bases not matched to a gene. CDR3 DNA sequence: TGTGCCAGCAGGCTACCAGGGGGGACTGAAGCTTTCTTT. Its translation is CASRLPGGTEAFF.

The gene calls are TRBV29-1 and TRBJ2-7, with D possibly being TRBD1 (5 bases). The ends were cut back, 1 base at V and 5 bases at J, with 12 bases in the middle. The length of the CDR3 is 13 residues. Germline CDR1 is SQVTM and CDR2 is ANQGSEA. DNA of the CDR3: TGCAGCGTTGAAGTAACAGGTTCTGACGAGCAGTACTTC. It yields the protein CSVEVTGSDEQYF.

V and J are TRBV5-5 and TRBJ2-5; 16 bases map to TRBD2. The ends lost 4 bases at V and 6 bases at J; junction bases unmatched: 18. The CDR3 totals 20 residues. Germline values: CDR1 SGHKS, CDR2 YYEKEE (reference sequence). The CDR3 region has the DNA TGTGCCAGCAGCCGGGACGGACCGGGACTAGCGGGAGGGCCGAGGAAGACCCAGTACTTC. Translated, it gives CASSRDGPGLAGGPRKTQYF.

The rearrangement joins TRBV4-3 to TRBJ2-5, with TRBD2 matching over 9 bases. The ends lost 5 bases at V and 3 bases at J; junction bases unmatched: 7. From germline, CDR1 is LGHNA and CDR2 YSLEER. The CDR3 runs 15 residues. CDR3 loop: CASSTQTSGKETQYF. CDR3 DNA: TGCGCCAGCAGCACTCAGACTAGCGGCAAAGAGACCCAGTACTTC.

The chain joins TRBV5-1 to TRBJ2-7; D is possibly TRBD1 (6 bases). This CDR3 comprises 16 residues. CDR1 is SGHRS and CDR2 is YFSETQ in the germline V gene. Trimming took off 7 bases at V and 2 bases at J, with 22 bases between the two ends. The CDR3 here is CASGTPKDSLPYEQYF. In nucleotides, the CDR3 is TGCGCCAGCGGAACACCAAAGGACAGCCTCCCCTACGAGCAGTACTTC.

The gene calls are TRBV19 and TRBJ1-2; D gene uncertain. CDR1 and CDR2 from the germline V gene are LNHDA and SQIVND (reference sequence). CDR3 length equals 11 residues. V was cut by 7 bases and J by 4 bases, with 7 bases left in between. CDR3 sequence: CASTPGYGYTF. The CDR3 DNA reads TGTGCCAGTACCCCAGGCTATGGCTACACCTTC. Full variable domain (rest looked up from reference TRBV19 and TRBJ1-2): DGGITQSPKYLFRKEGQNVTLSCEQNLNHDAMYWYRQDPGQGLRLIYYSQIVNDFQKGDIAEGYSVSREKKESFPLTVTSAQKNPTAFYLCASTPGYGYTFGSGTRLTVV.